This TCR beta chain originates from a study of T-cell reconstitution after alpha-beta-depleted transplantation in children. Unique molecular identifiers were used in preparing the TCRbeta library. TCRdb recomputed calls from the PCR reads with MiXCR, one row per CDR3 protein. The table records some 500,000 distinct CDR3 sequences, roughly 18% of them present only once. This clonotype has more than one count but fewer than ten. From germline, CDR1 is ENHRY and CDR2 SYGVKD. CDR3 length equals 14 residues. The ends were cut back, 2 bases at V and 3 bases at J, with 7 bases in the middle. This clonotype was obtained from a human donor who donated a stem cell graft to a child with acute lymphoblastic leukemia. Sequencing used PBMCs from the stem cell graft donor, obtained from the stem cell graft. V gene TRBV10-3 combines with J gene TRBJ1-4; perhaps TRBD1 as D (5 bases). The chain's CDR3 is CAISEGASNEKLFF. The CDR3 nucleotides read TGTGCCATCAGTGAGGGGGCTTCTAATGAAAAACTGTTTTTT.